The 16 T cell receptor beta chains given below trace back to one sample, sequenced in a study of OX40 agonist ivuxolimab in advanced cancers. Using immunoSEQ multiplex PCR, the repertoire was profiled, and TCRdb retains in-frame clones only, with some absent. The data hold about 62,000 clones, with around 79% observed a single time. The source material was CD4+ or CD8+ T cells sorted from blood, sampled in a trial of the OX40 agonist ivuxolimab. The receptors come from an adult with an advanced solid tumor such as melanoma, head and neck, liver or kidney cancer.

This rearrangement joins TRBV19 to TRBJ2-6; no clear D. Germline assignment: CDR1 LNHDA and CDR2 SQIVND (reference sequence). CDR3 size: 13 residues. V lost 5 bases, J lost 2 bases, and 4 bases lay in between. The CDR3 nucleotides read TGTGCCAGTAGTCAGCCTGGGGCCAACGTCCTGACTTTC. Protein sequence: CASSQPGANVLTF.

CDR3 sequence (DNA): TGTGCCAGTAGTCTACACATAACAGGGGAAGAGCAGTACTTC. This codes for CASSLHITGEEQYF. The chain combines TRBV19 with TRBJ2-7; 7 bases map to TRBD1. This CDR3 contains 14 residues. V dropped 5 bases and J dropped 7; count of bases not matched to a gene: 11. The germline CDR1 and CDR2 sequences are LNHDA and SQIVND (reference sequence). Full variable domain (outside the CDR3, taken from reference TRBV19 and TRBJ2-7): DGGITQSPKYLFRKEGQNVTLSCEQNLNHDAMYWYRQDPGQGLRLIYYSQIVNDFQKGDIAEGYSVSREKKESFPLTVTSAQKNPTAFYLCASSLHITGEEQYFGPGTRLTVT.

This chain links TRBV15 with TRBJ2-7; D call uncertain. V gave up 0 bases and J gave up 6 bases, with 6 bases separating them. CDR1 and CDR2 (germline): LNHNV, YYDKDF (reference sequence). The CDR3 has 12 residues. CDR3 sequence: CATSRDHGEQYF. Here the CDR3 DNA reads TGTGCCACCAGCAGAGATCACGGCGAGCAGTACTTC.

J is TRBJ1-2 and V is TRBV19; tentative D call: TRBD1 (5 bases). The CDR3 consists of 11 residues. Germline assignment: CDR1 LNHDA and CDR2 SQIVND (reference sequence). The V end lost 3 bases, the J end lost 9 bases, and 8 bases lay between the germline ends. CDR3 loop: CASSMGQRYTF. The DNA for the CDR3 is TGTGCCAGTAGTATGGGGCAGCGCTACACCTTC. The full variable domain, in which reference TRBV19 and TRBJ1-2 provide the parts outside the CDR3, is DGGITQSPKYLFRKEGQNVTLSCEQNLNHDAMYWYRQDPGQGLRLIYYSQIVNDFQKGDIAEGYSVSREKKESFPLTVTSAQKNPTAFYLCASSMGQRYTFGSGTRLTVV.

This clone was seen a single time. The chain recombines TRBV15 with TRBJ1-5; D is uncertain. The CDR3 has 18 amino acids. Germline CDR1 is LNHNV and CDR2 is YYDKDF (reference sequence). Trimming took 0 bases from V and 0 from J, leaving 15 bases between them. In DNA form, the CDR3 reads TGTGCCACCAGCAGAGATTCTGATTCGTACTATAGCAATCAGCCCCAGCATTTT. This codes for CATSRDSDSYYSNQPQHF. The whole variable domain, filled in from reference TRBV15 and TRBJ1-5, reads DAMVIQNPRYQVTQFGKPVTLSCSQTLNHNVMYWYQQKSSQAPKLLFHYYDKDFNNEADTPDNFQSRRPNTSFCFLDIRSPGLGDTAMYLCATSRDSDSYYSNQPQHFGDGTRLSIL.

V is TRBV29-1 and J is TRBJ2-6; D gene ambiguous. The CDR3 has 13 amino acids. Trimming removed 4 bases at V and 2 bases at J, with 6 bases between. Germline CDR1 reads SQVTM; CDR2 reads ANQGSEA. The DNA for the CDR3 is TGCAGCGTTGTTGGGGCTGGGGCCAACGTCCTGACTTTC. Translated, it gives CSVVGAGANVLTF.

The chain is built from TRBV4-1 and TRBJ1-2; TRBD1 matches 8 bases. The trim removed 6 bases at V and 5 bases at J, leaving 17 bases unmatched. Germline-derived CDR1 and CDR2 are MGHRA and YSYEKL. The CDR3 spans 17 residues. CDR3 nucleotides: TGCGCCAGCAGGCGCACAGGGGGGGACCTAAAGAAGTATGGCTACACCTTC. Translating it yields CASRRTGGDLKKYGYTF.

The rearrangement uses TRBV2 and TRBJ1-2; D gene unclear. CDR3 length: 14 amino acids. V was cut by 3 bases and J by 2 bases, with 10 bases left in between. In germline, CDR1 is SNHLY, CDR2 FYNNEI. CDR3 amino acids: CASSEPDPNYGYTF. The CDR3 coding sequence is TGTGCCAGCAGTGAGCCGGACCCGAACTATGGCTACACCTTC.

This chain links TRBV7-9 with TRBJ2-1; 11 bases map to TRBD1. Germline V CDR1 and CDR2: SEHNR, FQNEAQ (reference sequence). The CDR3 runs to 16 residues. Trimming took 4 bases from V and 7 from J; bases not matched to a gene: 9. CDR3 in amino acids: CASSSSGTGGWNEQFF. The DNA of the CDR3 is TGTGCCAGCAGCTCTTCCGGGACAGGGGGGTGGAATGAGCAGTTCTTC.

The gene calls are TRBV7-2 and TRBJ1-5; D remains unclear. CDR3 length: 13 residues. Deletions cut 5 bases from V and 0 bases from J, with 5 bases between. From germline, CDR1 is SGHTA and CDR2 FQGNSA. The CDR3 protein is CASSAYSNQPQHF. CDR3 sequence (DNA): TGTGCCAGCAGCGCATATAGCAATCAGCCCCAGCATTTT.

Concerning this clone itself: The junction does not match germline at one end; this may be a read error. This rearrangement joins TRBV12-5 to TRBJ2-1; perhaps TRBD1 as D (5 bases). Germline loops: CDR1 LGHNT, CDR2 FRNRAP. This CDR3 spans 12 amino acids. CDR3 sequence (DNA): TGTGCTAGTGGTTTGTCTACAGGTCCCCAGCTCTTC. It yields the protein CASGLSTGPQLF.

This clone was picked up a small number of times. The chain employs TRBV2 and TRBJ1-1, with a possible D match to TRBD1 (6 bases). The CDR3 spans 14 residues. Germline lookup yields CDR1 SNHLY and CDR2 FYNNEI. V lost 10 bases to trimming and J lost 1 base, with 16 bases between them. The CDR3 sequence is CATGGARSNTEAFF. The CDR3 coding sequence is TGTGCCACCGGGGGGGCCCGATCGAACACTGAAGCTTTCTTT.

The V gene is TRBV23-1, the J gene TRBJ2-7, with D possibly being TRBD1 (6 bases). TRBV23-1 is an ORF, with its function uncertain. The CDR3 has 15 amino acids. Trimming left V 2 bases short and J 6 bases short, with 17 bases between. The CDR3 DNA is TGCGCCAGCAGTCAAAGGGGGTCCCCCTCCCTCGAGCAGTACGTC. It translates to CASSQRGSPSLEQYV.

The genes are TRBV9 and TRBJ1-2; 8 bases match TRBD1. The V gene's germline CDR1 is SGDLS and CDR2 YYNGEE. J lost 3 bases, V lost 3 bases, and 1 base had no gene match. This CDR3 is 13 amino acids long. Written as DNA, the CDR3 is TGTGCCAGCAGCGCGACAGGGGACTATGGCTACACCTTC. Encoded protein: CASSATGDYGYTF.

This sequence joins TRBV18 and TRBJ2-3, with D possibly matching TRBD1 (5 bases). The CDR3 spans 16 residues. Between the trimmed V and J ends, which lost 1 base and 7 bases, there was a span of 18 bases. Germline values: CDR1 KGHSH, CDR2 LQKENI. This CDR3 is CASSPRGATQRYTQYF. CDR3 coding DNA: TGTGCCAGCTCACCACGTGGGGCTACCCAGCGATATACGCAGTATTTT.

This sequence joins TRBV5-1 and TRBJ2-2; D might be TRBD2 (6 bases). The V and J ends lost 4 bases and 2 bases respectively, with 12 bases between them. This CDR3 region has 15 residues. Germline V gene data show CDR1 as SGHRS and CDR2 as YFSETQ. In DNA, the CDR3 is TGCGCCAGCAGCGAAATGGGAGGAAACACCGGGGAGCTGTTTTTT. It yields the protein CASSEMGGNTGELFF.